The clone carrying this T cell receptor (beta chain) has a handful of counts. Its specificity is unknown. Treatment indicated: oral pan-JAK inhibitor, 5-10 mg twice daily. Extracted from the samples, RNA was reverse transcribed into cDNA to serve as the sequencing template. The method was immunoSEQ multiplex PCR; TCRdb's version includes in-frame clones alone and lacks a portion of them. Of more than 200,000 clones in the sample, 64% were seen once. The data belong to a study of CD8+ T cells in alopecia areata. Study at large: Tofacitinib dosing lasted 6 to 18 months, which was then followed by 6 months off drug. Severity scoring for treated patients was based on the percentage of affected scalp area. General study points: Lesional scalp displayed greater clonality than normal scalp, most notably in alopecia totalis/universalis. TCRs were shared less clearly across patients than in mice, possibly for HLA-related reasons.

The germline V and J ends were trimmed by 5 bases and 2 bases, with 10 bases remaining between them. This CDR3 is built from 15 residues. Looked up from germline, CDR1 is MGHDK and CDR2 is SYGVNS. Here the sequenced sample was CD4+ T cells sorted from blood, taken at week 4, from a patient treated with tofacitinib. The chain joins TRBV25-1 to TRBJ2-6, with no clear D. The source of this sequence is a human donor with alopecia areata. CDR3 DNA sequence: TGTGCCAGCAGTCCGAGTACGCCTGGGGCCAACGTCCTGACTTTC. This translates into CASSPSTPGANVLTF.